The clone carrying this TCR beta chain occurred once. Sequenced by immunoSEQ multiplex PCR; TCRdb stores in-frame clones only, minus some. The sample has some 280,000 clones, 90% to 95% seen once; the top ten hold 0.55%. This specimen belongs to a study of T cell responses to AZD1222 COVID-19 vaccine. The CDR3 is made up of 18 amino acids. The sequencing used peripheral blood, collected 28 days after the second AZD1222 dose. V and J are TRBV12-1 and TRBJ2-7; the table assigns TRBD2, which was not confirmed against the DNA. TRBV12-1 is a pseudogene locus. The TCR comes from an adult who received the AZD1222 COVID-19 vaccine. The chain's CDR3 is CASSYFGRTRFSSYEQYF. DNA for the CDR3: TGTGCCAGCAGCTATTTCGGGAGGACCCGTTTTAGCTCCTACGAGCAGTACTTC.